Given below is one T cell receptor (beta chain) in context. What it recognizes is unknown. Assay: immunoSEQ multiplex PCR; the TCRdb copy retains only in-frame clones and omits some. The sample holds under 35,000 clones; more than 85% are singletons and the top ten take over 25%. This sample was included in a study of T cells in localized non-small cell lung cancer. Findings and limits, study-wide: Paired adjacent lung recovered a median about 60 of the top 100 tumor clones. The study sequenced only one region of the tumor. As a result, intratumor heterogeneity could not be excluded and remains possible.

The CDR3 length is 14 residues. Looked up from germline, CDR1 is SNHLY and CDR2 is FYNNEI. Trimming removed 7 bases from V and 0 bases from J; junction bases left unmatched: 5. The specimen was peripheral blood, collected before any cancer treatment. The chain couples TRBV2 to TRBJ1-2; 7 bases fit TRBD1. This clonotype was obtained from an older female donor with stage I lung adenocarcinoma. CDR3 nucleotide sequence: TGTGCCAGCATGACCGGGACAGCTAACTATGGCTACACCTTC. Amino acid sequence: CASMTGTANYGYTF.